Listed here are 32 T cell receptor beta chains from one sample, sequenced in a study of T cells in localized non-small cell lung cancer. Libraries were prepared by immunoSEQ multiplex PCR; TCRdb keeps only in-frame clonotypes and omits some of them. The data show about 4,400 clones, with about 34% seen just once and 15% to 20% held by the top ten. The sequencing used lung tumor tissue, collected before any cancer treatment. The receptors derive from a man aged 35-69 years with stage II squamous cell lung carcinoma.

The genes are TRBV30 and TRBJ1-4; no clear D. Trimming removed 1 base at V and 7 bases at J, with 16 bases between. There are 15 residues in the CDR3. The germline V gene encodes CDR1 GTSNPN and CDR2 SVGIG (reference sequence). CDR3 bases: TGTGCCTGGAGTGCTTACAGTCTTGGATTTGAAAAACTGTTTTTT. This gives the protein CAWSAYSLGFEKLFF.

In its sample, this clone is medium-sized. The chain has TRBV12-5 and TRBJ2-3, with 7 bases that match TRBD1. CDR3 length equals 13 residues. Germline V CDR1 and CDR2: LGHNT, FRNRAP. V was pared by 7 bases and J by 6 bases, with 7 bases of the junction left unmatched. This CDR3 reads CASEVDRDDTQYF. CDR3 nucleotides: TGTGCTAGTGAAGTCGACAGGGATGATACGCAGTATTTT.

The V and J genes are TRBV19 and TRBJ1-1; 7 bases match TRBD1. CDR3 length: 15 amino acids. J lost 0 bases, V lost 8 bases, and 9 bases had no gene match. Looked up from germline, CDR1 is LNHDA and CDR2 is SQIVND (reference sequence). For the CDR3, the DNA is TGTGCCAGTGGAAACTCAGGGGGGGTGAACACTGAAGCTTTCTTT. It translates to CASGNSGGVNTEAFF.

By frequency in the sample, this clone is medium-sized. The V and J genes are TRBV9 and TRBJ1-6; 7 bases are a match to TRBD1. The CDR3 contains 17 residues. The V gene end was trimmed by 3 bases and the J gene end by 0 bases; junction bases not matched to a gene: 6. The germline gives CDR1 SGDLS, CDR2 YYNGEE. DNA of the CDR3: TGTGCCAGCAGCGGACAACAGGGGTCCTCCTATAATTCACCCCTCCACTTT. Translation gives CASSGQQGSSYNSPLHF.

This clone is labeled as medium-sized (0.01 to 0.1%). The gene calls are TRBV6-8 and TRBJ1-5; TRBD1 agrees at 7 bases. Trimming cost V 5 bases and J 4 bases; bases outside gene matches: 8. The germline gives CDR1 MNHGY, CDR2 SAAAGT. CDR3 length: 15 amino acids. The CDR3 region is CASSGGQFTNQPQHF. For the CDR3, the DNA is TGTGCCAGCAGTGGGGGACAGTTTACGAATCAGCCCCAGCATTTT.

CDR3 DNA: TGTGCCTGGGCCCGGGCGTTCTCTGGAAACACCATATATTTT. This encodes CAWARAFSGNTIYF. The rearrangement links TRBV30 to TRBJ1-3; D remains ambiguous. Germline V gene sequence: CDR1 GTSNPN, CDR2 SVGIG (reference sequence). V lost 5 bases and J 0 bases, leaving 11 bases between the germline ends. The CDR3 is 14 residues long.

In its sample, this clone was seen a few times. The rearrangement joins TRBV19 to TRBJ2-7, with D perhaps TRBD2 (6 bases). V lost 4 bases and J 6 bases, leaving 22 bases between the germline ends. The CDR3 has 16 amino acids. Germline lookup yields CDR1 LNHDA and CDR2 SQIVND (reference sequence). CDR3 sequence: CASSTRPPPQGGEQYF. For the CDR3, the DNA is TGTGCCAGTAGTACCCGACCACCGCCGCAGGGAGGCGAGCAGTACTTC. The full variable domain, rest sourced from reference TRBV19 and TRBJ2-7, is DGGITQSPKYLFRKEGQNVTLSCEQNLNHDAMYWYRQDPGQGLRLIYYSQIVNDFQKGDIAEGYSVSREKKESFPLTVTSAQKNPTAFYLCASSTRPPPQGGEQYFGPGTRLTVT.

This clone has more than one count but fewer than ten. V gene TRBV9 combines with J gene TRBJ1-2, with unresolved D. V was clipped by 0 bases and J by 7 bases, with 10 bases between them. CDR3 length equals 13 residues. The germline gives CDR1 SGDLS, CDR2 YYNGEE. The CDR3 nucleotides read TGTGCCAGCAGCGTAGAGTTGGGGATTGGCTACACCTTC. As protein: CASSVELGIGYTF.

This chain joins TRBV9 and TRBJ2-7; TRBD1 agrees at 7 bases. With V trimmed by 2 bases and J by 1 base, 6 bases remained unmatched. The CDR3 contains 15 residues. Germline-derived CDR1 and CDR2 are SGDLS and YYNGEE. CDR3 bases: TGTGCCAGCAGCGTGGAGACAGGGCGATCCTACGAGCAGTACTTC. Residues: CASSVETGRSYEQYF.

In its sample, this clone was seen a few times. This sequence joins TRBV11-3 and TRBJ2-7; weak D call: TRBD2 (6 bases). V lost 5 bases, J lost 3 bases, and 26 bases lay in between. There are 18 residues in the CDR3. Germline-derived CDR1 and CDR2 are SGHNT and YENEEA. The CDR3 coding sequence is TGTGCCAGCAGCCAATTGGCTCGGTCGGGAGCTACATTCTACGAGCAGTACTTC. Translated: CASSQLARSGATFYEQYF.

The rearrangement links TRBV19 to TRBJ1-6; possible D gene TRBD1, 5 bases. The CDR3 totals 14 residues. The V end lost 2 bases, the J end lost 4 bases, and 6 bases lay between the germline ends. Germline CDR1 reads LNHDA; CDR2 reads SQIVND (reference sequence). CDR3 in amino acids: CASSIRGYNSPLHF. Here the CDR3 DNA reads TGTGCCAGTAGTATAAGGGGTTATAATTCACCCCTCCACTTT.

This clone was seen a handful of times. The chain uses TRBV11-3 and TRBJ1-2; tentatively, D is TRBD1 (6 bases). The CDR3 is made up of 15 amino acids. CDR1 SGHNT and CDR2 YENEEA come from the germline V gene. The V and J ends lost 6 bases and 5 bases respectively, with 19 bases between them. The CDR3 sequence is CASSPSRRGLYGYTF. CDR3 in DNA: TGTGCCAGCAGTCCCTCGAGGAGGGGGTTGTATGGCTACACCTTC.

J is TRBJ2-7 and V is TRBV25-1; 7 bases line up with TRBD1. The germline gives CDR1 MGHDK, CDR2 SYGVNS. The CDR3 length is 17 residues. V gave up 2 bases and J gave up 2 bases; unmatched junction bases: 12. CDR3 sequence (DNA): TGTGCCAGCAGTGAAAACACCGGGACAGTGAAAGCCTACGAGCAGTACTTC. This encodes CASSENTGTVKAYEQYF.

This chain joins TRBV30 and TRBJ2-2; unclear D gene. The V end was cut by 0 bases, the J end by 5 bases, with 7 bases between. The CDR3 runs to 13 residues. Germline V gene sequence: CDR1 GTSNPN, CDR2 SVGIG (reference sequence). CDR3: CAWSVRWTGELFF. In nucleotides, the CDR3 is TGTGCCTGGAGTGTACGATGGACCGGGGAGCTGTTTTTT.

CDR3: CASSQLLSGVSWDEQFF. CDR3 coding DNA: TGTGCCAGCAGCCAACTACTTAGCGGCGTCAGCTGGGATGAGCAGTTCTTC. The chain joins TRBV11-3 to TRBJ2-1, with D possibly TRBD2 on 6 matching bases. The CDR3 sequence is 17 residues long. CDR1 is SGHNT and CDR2 is YENEEA in the germline V gene. V lost 5 bases and J 8 bases, leaving 25 bases between the germline ends.

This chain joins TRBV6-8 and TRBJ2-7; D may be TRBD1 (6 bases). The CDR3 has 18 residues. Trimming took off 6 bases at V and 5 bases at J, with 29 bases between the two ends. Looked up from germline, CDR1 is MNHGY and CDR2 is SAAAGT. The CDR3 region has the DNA TGTGCCAGCAGCCCCAGGGGAGCCCCTGGCGGGCGCCACCACGAGCAGTACTTC. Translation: CASSPRGAPGGRHHEQYF.

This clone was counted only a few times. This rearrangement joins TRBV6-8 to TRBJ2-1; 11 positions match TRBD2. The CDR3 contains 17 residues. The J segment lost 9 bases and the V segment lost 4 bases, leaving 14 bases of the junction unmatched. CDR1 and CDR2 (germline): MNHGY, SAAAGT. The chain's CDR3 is CASSSRRASGRYGEQFF. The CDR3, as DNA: TGTGCCAGCAGTTCGCGCCGGGCTAGCGGGAGGTACGGTGAGCAGTTCTTC.

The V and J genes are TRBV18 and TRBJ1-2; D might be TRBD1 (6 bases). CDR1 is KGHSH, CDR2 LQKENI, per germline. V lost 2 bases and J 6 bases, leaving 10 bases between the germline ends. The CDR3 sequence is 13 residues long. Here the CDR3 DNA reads TGTGCCAGCTCACCAGGGGAGGGGGATGGCTACACCTTC. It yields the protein CASSPGEGDGYTF.

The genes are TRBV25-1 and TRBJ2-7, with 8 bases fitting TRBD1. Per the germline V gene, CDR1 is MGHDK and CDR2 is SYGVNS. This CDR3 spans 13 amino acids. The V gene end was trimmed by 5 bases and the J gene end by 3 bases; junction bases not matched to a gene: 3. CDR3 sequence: CASSRTGHYEQYF. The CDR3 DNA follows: TGTGCCAGCAGTCGGACAGGGCACTACGAGCAGTACTTC.

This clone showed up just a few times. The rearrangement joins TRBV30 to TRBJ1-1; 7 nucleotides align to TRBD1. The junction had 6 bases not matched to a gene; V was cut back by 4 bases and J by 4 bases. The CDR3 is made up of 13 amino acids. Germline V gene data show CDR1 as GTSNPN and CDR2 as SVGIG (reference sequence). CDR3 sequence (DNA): TGTGCCTGGATTAACAGGGGAATCACTGAAGCTTTCTTT. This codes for CAWINRGITEAFF.

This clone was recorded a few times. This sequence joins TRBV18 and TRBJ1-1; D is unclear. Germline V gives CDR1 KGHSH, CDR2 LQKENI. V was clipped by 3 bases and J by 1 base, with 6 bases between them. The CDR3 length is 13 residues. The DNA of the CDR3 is TGTGCCAGCTCACCCCAGGCGAACACTGAAGCTTTCTTT. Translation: CASSPQANTEAFF.

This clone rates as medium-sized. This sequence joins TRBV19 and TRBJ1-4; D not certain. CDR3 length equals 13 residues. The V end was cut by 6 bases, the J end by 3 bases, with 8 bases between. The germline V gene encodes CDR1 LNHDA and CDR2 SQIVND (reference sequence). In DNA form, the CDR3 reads TGTGCCAGTAGGGAGCCAGCTAATGAAAAACTGTTTTTT. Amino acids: CASREPANEKLFF.

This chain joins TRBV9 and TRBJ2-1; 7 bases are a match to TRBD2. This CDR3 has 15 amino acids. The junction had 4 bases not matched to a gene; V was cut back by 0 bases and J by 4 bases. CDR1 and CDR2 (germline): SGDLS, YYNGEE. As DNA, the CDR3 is TGTGCCAGCAGCGTAGTTGGCGGGAGTTACAATGAGCAGTTCTTC. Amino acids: CASSVVGGSYNEQFF.

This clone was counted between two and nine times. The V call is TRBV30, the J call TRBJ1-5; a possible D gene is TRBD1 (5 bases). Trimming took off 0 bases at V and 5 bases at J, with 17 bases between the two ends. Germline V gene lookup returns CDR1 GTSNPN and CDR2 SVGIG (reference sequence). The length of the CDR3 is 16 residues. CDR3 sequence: CAWSVLGGVRDQPQHF. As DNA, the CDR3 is TGTGCCTGGAGTGTACTGGGGGGGGTAAGGGATCAGCCCCAGCATTTT.

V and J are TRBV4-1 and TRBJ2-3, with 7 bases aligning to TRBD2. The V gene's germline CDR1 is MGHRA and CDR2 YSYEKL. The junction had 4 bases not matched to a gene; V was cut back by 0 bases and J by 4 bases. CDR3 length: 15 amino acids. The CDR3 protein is CASSQDLGGADTQYF. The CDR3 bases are TGCGCCAGCAGCCAAGATCTTGGGGGGGCAGATACGCAGTATTTT.

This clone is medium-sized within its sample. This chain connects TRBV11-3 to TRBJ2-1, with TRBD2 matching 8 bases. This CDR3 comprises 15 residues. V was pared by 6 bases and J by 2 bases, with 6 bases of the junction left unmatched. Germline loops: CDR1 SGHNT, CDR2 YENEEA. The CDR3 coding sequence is TGTGCCAGCAGTCTTAGCGGGGATCCCTACAATGAGCAGTTCTTC. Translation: CASSLSGDPYNEQFF.

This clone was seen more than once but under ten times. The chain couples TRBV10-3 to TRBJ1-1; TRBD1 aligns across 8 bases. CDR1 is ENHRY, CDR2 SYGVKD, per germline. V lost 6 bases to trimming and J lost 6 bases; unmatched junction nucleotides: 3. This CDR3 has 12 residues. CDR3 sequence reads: CAISLTGAEAFF. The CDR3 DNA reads TGTGCCATCAGCCTGACAGGGGCTGAAGCTTTCTTT.

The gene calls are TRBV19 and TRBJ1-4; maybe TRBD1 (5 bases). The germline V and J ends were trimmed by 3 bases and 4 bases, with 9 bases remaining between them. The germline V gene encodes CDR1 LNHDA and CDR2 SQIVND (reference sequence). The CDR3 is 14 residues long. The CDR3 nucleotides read TGTGCCAGTAGTATCGACAGCCGTAATGAAAAACTGTTTTTT. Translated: CASSIDSRNEKLFF. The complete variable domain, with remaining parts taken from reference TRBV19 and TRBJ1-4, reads DGGITQSPKYLFRKEGQNVTLSCEQNLNHDAMYWYRQDPGQGLRLIYYSQIVNDFQKGDIAEGYSVSREKKESFPLTVTSAQKNPTAFYLCASSIDSRNEKLFFGSGTQLSVL.

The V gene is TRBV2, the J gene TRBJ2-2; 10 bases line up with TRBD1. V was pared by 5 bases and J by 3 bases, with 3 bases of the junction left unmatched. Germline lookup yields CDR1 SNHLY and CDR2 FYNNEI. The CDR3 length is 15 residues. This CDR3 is CASSSGTGDTGELFF. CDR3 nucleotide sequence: TGTGCCAGCAGTTCCGGGACAGGGGACACCGGGGAGCTGTTTTTT.

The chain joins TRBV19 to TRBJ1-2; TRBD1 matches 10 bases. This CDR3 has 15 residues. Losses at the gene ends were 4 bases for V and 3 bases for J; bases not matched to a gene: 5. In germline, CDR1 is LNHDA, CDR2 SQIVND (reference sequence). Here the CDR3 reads CASSRDRGWDYGYTF. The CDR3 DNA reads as TGTGCCAGTAGTAGGGACAGGGGTTGGGACTATGGCTACACCTTC.

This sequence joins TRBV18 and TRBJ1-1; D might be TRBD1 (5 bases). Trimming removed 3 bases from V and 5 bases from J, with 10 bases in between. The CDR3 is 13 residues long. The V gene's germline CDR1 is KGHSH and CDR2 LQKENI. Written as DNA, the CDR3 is TGTGCCAGCTCACCGACAGCTTCAACTGAAGCTTTCTTT. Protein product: CASSPTASTEAFF.

As DNA, the CDR3 is TGTGCCAGCAGTTACGGGCAGGGCTTCTCTGGCTACACCTTC. Translated, it gives CASSYGQGFSGYTF. This rearrangement joins TRBV6-8 to TRBJ1-2, with a possible D match to TRBD1 (5 bases). The V end was cut by 2 bases, the J end by 7 bases, with 14 bases between. This CDR3 is 14 amino acids long. Germline V CDR1 and CDR2: MNHGY, SAAAGT.